This T cell receptor beta chain was found in a study of shared clonotypes between healthy human individuals. Trimming left V 7 bases short and J 3 bases short, with 13 bases between. CDR1 is MNHEY and CDR2 is SMNVEV in the germline V gene (reference sequence). The CDR3 length is 13 residues. Sequencing was performed with immunoSEQ multiplex PCR; in TCRdb, only in-frame clones are kept and a portion is missing. The sample includes 550,000 to 850,000 clones, roughly two thirds of them seen just once. J is TRBJ2-7 and V is TRBV27; D is undetermined. The TCR comes from a woman in her twenties or thirties in good health. Sequences were obtained from memory CD4+ T cells sorted from blood. Subset meaning: CD45RA-negative fraction. CDR3: CASKPESDYEQYF. CDR3 nucleotide sequence: TGTGCCAGCAAACCAGAATCGGACTACGAGCAGTACTTC.